The present T cell receptor (beta chain) was sequenced within a study of response to subunit inactivated influenza vaccine. The sample holds many counts of this clonotype. Its antigen remains unidentified. The germline V gene has CDR1 MDHEN and CDR2 SYDVKM. The V segment lost 5 bases and the J segment 0 bases; nucleotides outside the gene matches: 10. This CDR3 has 17 residues. The study, taken as a whole, reports: Authors suggested each seasonal influenza vaccination recruits few new T cells.

MiXCR was run by TCRdb on the RT-PCR reads, yielding one entry per CDR3 protein. The table shows roughly 650,000 distinct CDR3 sequences, with 12% to 15% occurring only once. Sample: PBMCs from blood, taken less than 15 days before vaccination. The rearrangement links TRBV28 to TRBJ1-2; 9 bases are a match to TRBD1. The receptor was derived from a man aged 45-65 years who received an inactivated influenza vaccine. The CDR3 is CASSPGTGLSSNYGYTF. The CDR3 coding sequence is TGTGCCAGCAGTCCCGGGACAGGGCTATCGTCTAACTATGGCTACACCTTC.